Below are 31 T cell receptor beta chains sequenced from a single sample in a study of blood T cells in healthy people across ages. Together with a sample-barcoded 5' primer, a J-beta primer mix was included in a second PCR lasting about 6 to 11 cycles. TCRdb processed the 5' RACE reads anew with MiXCR; each CDR3 protein has one entry. This sample has some 640,000 distinct CDR3 sequences; roughly 49% occur once, and the top ten carry under 35%. The material sequenced was blood. The receptor source for this set is a woman aged 60 to 75 in good health.

This clonotype was detected only a few times. The rearrangement links TRBV5-1 to TRBJ2-3; 11 positions match TRBD2. V trimming: 0 bases; J trimming: 7 bases; junction bases outside the gene matches: 10. The CDR3 loop spans 17 amino acids. Germline assignment: CDR1 SGHRS and CDR2 YFSETQ. CDR3 region: CASSLGLAGGPLNTQYF. In DNA form, the CDR3 reads TGCGCCAGCAGCTTGGGGCTAGCGGGAGGCCCCCTTAATACGCAGTATTTT.

This rearrangement joins TRBV28 to TRBJ2-7; maybe TRBD1 (6 bases). V shed 11 bases and J shed 0 bases, with 17 bases lying between them. CDR1 MDHEN and CDR2 SYDVKM come from the germline V gene. This CDR3 is built from 14 residues. CDR3 sequence (DNA): TGTGCCGGCACCTCTGGACAGCGCTCCTACGAGCAGTACTTC. Protein product: CAGTSGQRSYEQYF.

The rearrangement uses TRBV6-2 or TRBV6-3 and TRBJ1-1; TRBD1 might be the D (6 bases). The CDR3 runs to 15 residues. CDR1 is MNHEY and CDR2 is SVGEGT in the germline V gene. V was clipped by 4 bases and J by 1 base, with 13 bases between them. CDR3: CASSLQGQGNTEAFF. The DNA for the CDR3 is TGTGCCAGCAGTTTACAGGGCCAGGGGAACACTGAAGCTTTCTTT.

The V call is TRBV7-2, the J call TRBJ2-1; D gene ambiguous. Germline-derived CDR1 and CDR2 are SGHTA and FQGNSA. V was trimmed by 1 base and J by 2 bases, leaving 9 bases between them. This CDR3 has 15 amino acids. In nucleotides, the CDR3 is TGTGCCAGCAGCTTAGGACTCCCTACCTACAATGAGCAGTTCTTC. This translates into CASSLGLPTYNEQFF.

The V and J genes are TRBV28 and TRBJ2-1; no definite D call. Per the germline V gene, CDR1 is MDHEN and CDR2 is SYDVKM. V lost 3 bases and J lost 14, with 17 bases in between. CDR3 length: 13 amino acids. CDR3 nucleotides: TGTGCCAGCAGTTTTGTGTCCATCCTAACCAAGTTCTTC. It translates to CASSFVSILTKFF.

The DNA for the CDR3 is TGCGCCAGCAGCTTGGATGGGGGGGCAGGCACTGAAGCTTTCTTT. Its protein is CASSLDGGAGTEAFF. This chain joins TRBV5-1 and TRBJ1-1; the D gene is possibly TRBD1 (6 bases). The V gene lost 0 bases and the J gene lost 4 bases, with 13 bases spanning the gap. Germline V CDR1 and CDR2: SGHRS, YFSETQ. The CDR3 runs to 15 residues.

J is TRBJ2-3 and V is TRBV7-8; D might be TRBD2 (5 bases). Per germline, CDR1 SGHVS and CDR2 FQNEAQ. The CDR3 has 13 residues. The V end lost 4 bases, the J end lost 8 bases, and 13 bases lay between the germline ends. The CDR3 loop is CASSSRSEGTQYF. The CDR3 nucleotides read TGTGCCAGCAGCTCACGGTCCGAGGGTACGCAGTATTTT. The full variable domain, completed using reference TRBV7-8 and TRBJ2-3, is GAGVSQSPRYKVAKRGQDVALRCDPISGHVSLFWYQQALGQGPEFLTYFQNEAQLDKSGLPSDRFFAERPEGSVSTLKIQRTQQEDSAVYLCASSSRSEGTQYFGPGTRLTVL.

The chain links TRBV5-5 to TRBJ2-5; tentative D call: TRBD1 (5 bases). This CDR3 has 14 amino acids. V lost 2 bases and J 5 bases, leaving 13 bases between the germline ends. Germline V gene lookup returns CDR1 SGHKS and CDR2 YYEKEE (reference sequence). The CDR3 is CASSFGREGETQYF. The CDR3 DNA sequence: TGTGCCAGCAGCTTCGGCAGGGAAGGGGAGACCCAGTACTTC.

The chain uses TRBV4-3 and TRBJ2-3, with unresolved D. Germline CDR1 reads LGHNA; CDR2 reads YSLEER. The CDR3 runs 18 residues. V lost 2 bases, J lost 1 base, and 19 bases lay in between. CDR3 loop: CASSQFSARGGGTDTQYF. As DNA, the CDR3 is TGCGCCAGCAGCCAATTCTCGGCCCGAGGTGGGGGCACAGATACGCAGTATTTT.

In this sample, this clonotype turned up a few times. V and J are TRBV4-3 and TRBJ2-1, with 12 positions matching TRBD2. The V gene's germline CDR1 is LGHNA and CDR2 YSLEER. Germline trimming cut 0 bases from V and 2 bases from J; bases unmatched to any gene: 11. This CDR3 comprises 20 residues. The CDR3 sequence: CASSQDSTSGRMTTYNEQFF. CDR3 in DNA: TGCGCCAGCAGCCAAGATTCTACTAGCGGGAGGATGACGACCTACAATGAGCAGTTCTTC.

In this sample, this clonotype turned up a few times. The chain recombines TRBV25-1 with TRBJ2-1, with TRBD1 matching over 8 bases. This CDR3 spans 15 amino acids. Germline lookup yields CDR1 MGHDK and CDR2 SYGVNS. Trimming removed 4 bases from V and 9 bases from J; junction bases left unmatched: 11. CDR3 in amino acids: CASSGRVGQGGEQFF. CDR3 nucleotides: TGTGCCAGCAGTGGAAGGGTAGGACAGGGAGGTGAGCAGTTCTTC.

The chain is built from TRBV14 and TRBJ2-1; TRBD2 agrees at 14 bases. CDR1 is SGHDN and CDR2 is FVKESK in the germline V gene. After removal of 4 bases from V and 10 bases from J, the junction contained 6 bases not matched to a gene. The CDR3 spans 15 residues. The CDR3 DNA is TGTGCCAGCAGCCCGGGACTAGCGGGAGTGGACGAGCAGTTCTTC. This sequence encodes CASSPGLAGVDEQFF.

CDR3 DNA sequence: TGTGCCAGCAGCTCCGTAGCAGCGAGCTCCTACGAGCAGTACTTC. Amino acid sequence: CASSSVAASSYEQYF. V usage is TRBV7-2 and J usage is TRBJ2-7; the D is unclear. The CDR3 runs 15 residues. V was trimmed by 4 bases and J by 0 bases, leaving 13 bases between them. Looked up from germline, CDR1 is SGHTA and CDR2 is FQGNSA. The complete variable domain, with remaining parts taken from reference TRBV7-2 and TRBJ2-7, reads GAGVSQSPSNKVTEKGKDVELRCDPISGHTALYWYRQSLGQGLEFLIYFQGNSAPDKSGLPSDRFSAERTGGSVSTLTIQRTQQEDSAVYLCASSSVAASSYEQYFGPGTRLTVT.

This chain connects TRBV29-1 to TRBJ2-7; D unresolved. The germline gives CDR1 SQVTM, CDR2 ANQGSEA. Trimming shortened V by 4 bases and J by 2 bases, and 9 bases separated the two germline ends. This CDR3 spans 12 amino acids. The CDR3 DNA reads TGCAGCGTTGGGACCTATACCTACGAGCAGTACTTC. This codes for CSVGTYTYEQYF.

The chain couples TRBV11-1 to TRBJ2-1; possible D gene TRBD2, 6 bases. Per germline, CDR1 SGHAT and CDR2 FQDESV (reference sequence). CDR3 size: 16 residues. V dropped 2 bases and J dropped 3 bases, with 14 bases sitting between them. The chain's CDR3 is CASSLNGGWVYNEQFF. The CDR3 DNA reads as TGTGCCAGCAGCTTAAATGGGGGGTGGGTCTACAATGAGCAGTTCTTC.

This chain connects TRBV13 to TRBJ1-6, with D perhaps matching TRBD1 (6 bases). The CDR3 runs to 14 residues. V lost 3 bases and J lost 6, with 9 bases in between. CDR1 and CDR2 (germline): PRHDT, FYEKMQ (reference sequence). CDR3 sequence: CASSFRDTNSPLHF. The CDR3 DNA reads as TGTGCCAGCAGCTTCCGGGACACTAATTCACCCCTCCACTTT.

The chain employs TRBV4-3 and TRBJ2-7, with 7 bases identical to TRBD2. J was trimmed by 2 bases and V by 0 bases; bases with no gene match: 7. Germline loops: CDR1 LGHNA, CDR2 YSLEER. The CDR3 spans 16 residues. The CDR3 loop is CASSQDLASGAYEQYF. CDR3 nucleotides: TGCGCCAGCAGCCAAGATCTTGCCAGCGGGGCCTACGAGCAGTACTTC.

The table lists this clonotype with a few counts. The chain employs TRBV6-6 and TRBJ2-3; no reliable D call. The germline V and J ends were trimmed by 2 bases and 2 bases, with 14 bases remaining between them. Germline loops: CDR1 MNHNY, CDR2 SVGAGI (reference sequence). The CDR3 has 16 residues. The CDR3 sequence: CASSYTPSRPTDTQYF. The CDR3 DNA sequence: TGTGCCAGCAGTTACACACCCTCCAGACCCACAGATACGCAGTATTTT.

This chain connects TRBV6-5 to TRBJ1-2; D gene unclear. Germline assignment: CDR1 MNHEY and CDR2 SVGAGI. Between the trimmed V and J ends, which lost 5 bases and 0 bases, there was a span of 13 bases. There are 15 residues in the CDR3. The CDR3 loop reads CASSPRAGANYGYTF. The CDR3 region has the DNA TGTGCCAGCAGTCCCCGGGCAGGAGCTAACTATGGCTACACCTTC.

This sequence joins TRBV2 and TRBJ2-3; TRBD1 agrees at 11 bases. After removal of 4 bases from V and 8 bases from J, the junction contained 5 bases not matched to a gene. Germline values: CDR1 SNHLY, CDR2 FYNNEI. This CDR3 has 14 residues. The CDR3 here is CASSADRGRRTQYF. The DNA of the CDR3 is TGTGCCAGCAGTGCGGACAGGGGGCGACGTACGCAGTATTTT. The full variable domain, completed using reference TRBV2 and TRBJ2-3, is EPEVTQTPSHQVTQMGQEVILRCVPISNHLYFYWYRQILGQKVEFLVSFYNNEISEKSEIFDDQFSVERPDGSNFTLKIRSTKLEDSAMYFCASSADRGRRTQYFGPGTRLTVL.

Notes on this clonotype: A read error may produce the germline difference seen at one junction end. This rearrangement joins TRBV12-3 or TRBV12-4 to TRBJ2-1; TRBD2 might be the D (5 bases). The CDR3 sequence is 16 residues long. The CDR3, as DNA: TGTGCCAGCAGTTTATTTTTGGCGGACTCCTACAATGGGCAGTTCTTC. Translated: CASSLFLADSYNGQFF.

The V gene is TRBV2, the J gene TRBJ1-2, with TRBD1 matching over 9 bases. This CDR3 contains 14 residues. Germline assignment: CDR1 SNHLY and CDR2 FYNNEI. The trim removed 5 bases at V and 6 bases at J, leaving 7 bases unmatched. CDR3 sequence: CASSSQGALNGYTF. The CDR3, as DNA: TGTGCCAGCAGTTCACAGGGGGCGCTTAATGGCTACACCTTC.

The chain is built from TRBV2 and TRBJ1-2; 8 bases line up with TRBD1. This CDR3 region has 13 residues. Per the germline V gene, CDR1 is SNHLY and CDR2 is FYNNEI. Losses at the gene ends were 3 bases for V and 8 bases for J; bases not matched to a gene: 5. The CDR3 bases are TGTGCCAGCAGTGACACAGGGGGTAGAGGCTACACCTTC. It encodes CASSDTGGRGYTF.

This clonotype was detected only a few times. This rearrangement joins TRBV4-1 to TRBJ2-2; 7 bases match TRBD2. The V and J ends lost 0 bases and 0 bases, in that order; junction bases with no gene match: 4. Germline V gives CDR1 MGHRA, CDR2 YSYEKL. This CDR3 is 17 amino acids long. CDR3: CASSQDSLAANTGELFF. CDR3 in DNA: TGCGCCAGCAGCCAAGATTCGCTAGCGGCGAACACCGGGGAGCTGTTTTTT.

A few counts support this clonotype. V is TRBV7-2 and J is TRBJ2-3; D might be TRBD1 or TRBD2, each matching 6 bases. The V end was cut by 2 bases, the J end by 4 bases, with 10 bases between. The CDR3 is 14 residues long. Germline-derived CDR1 and CDR2 are SGHTA and FQGNSA. Here the CDR3 reads CASSLQGTSDTQYF. The CDR3 DNA follows: TGTGCCAGCAGCTTACAGGGGACTTCAGATACGCAGTATTTT. Filled out from reference TRBV7-2 and TRBJ2-3, the complete variable domain reads GAGVSQSPSNKVTEKGKDVELRCDPISGHTALYWYRQSLGQGLEFLIYFQGNSAPDKSGLPSDRFSAERTGGSVSTLTIQRTQQEDSAVYLCASSLQGTSDTQYFGPGTRLTVL.

This clonotype was recorded at least ten times. V usage is TRBV10-3 and J usage is TRBJ2-5; D gene unclear. Trimming took off 7 bases at V and 3 bases at J, with 12 bases between the two ends. Per germline, CDR1 ENHRY and CDR2 SYGVKD. The CDR3 is 13 residues long. CDR3 bases: TGTGCCATCAAAGAAGGGTTGGAAGAGACCCAGTACTTC. It yields the protein CAIKEGLEETQYF.

The chain has TRBV5-6 and TRBJ1-2; 11 bases map to TRBD1. The CDR3 consists of 16 residues. The ends lost 4 bases at V and 6 bases at J; junction bases unmatched: 11. Germline V gene data show CDR1 as SGHDT and CDR2 as YYEEEE. CDR3 nucleotide sequence: TGTGCCAGCAGCCCAGGGACAGGGGGAGCCGTTGATGGCTACACCTTC. Protein sequence: CASSPGTGGAVDGYTF. Complete variable domain (other parts from reference TRBV5-6 and TRBJ1-2): DAGVTQSPTHLIKTRGQQVTLRCSPKSGHDTVSWYQQALGQGPQFIFQYYEEEERQRGNFPDRFSGHQFPNYSSELNVNALLLGDSALYLCASSPGTGGAVDGYTFGSGTRLTVV.

The chain combines TRBV29-1 with TRBJ2-7; the match to TRBD2 covers 8 bases. The V gene's germline CDR1 is SQVTM and CDR2 ANQGSEA. The CDR3 covers 13 residues. J lost 1 base, V lost 7 bases, and 6 bases had no gene match. Here the CDR3 DNA reads TGCAGCGGCATACTAGCGGCGTCCTACGAGCAGTACTTC. Amino acid sequence: CSGILAASYEQYF.

Comments on this clonotype: A read error may explain this, as a much larger clone is one base away. The chain recombines TRBV4-2 with TRBJ2-7; no firm D call. V lost 5 bases, J lost 6 bases, and 17 bases lay in between. CDR1 LGHNA and CDR2 YNFKEQ come from the germline V gene. The CDR3 contains 14 residues. DNA for the CDR3: TGTGCCAGCAGCTTGCTAGGGCGCCCCGGCGAGCAGTACTTC. Protein product: CASSLLGRPGEQYF.

The genes are TRBV2 and TRBJ2-3; TRBD1 might be the D (6 bases). CDR1 SNHLY and CDR2 FYNNEI come from the germline V gene. V lost 2 bases and J lost 3, with 12 bases in between. This CDR3 region has 15 residues. The CDR3 spells CASSEPGARTDTQYF. The CDR3 DNA sequence: TGTGCCAGCAGTGAACCAGGGGCTCGAACAGATACGCAGTATTTT.

This clonotype was observed a handful of times. The V call is TRBV27, the J call TRBJ1-1; 12 bases map to TRBD1. The CDR3 runs 16 residues. CDR1 is MNHEY, CDR2 SMNVEV, per germline (reference sequence). J gave up 0 bases and V 7 bases, and 6 bases lay outside the gene matches. Written as DNA, the CDR3 is TGTGCCAGCATGGGGGACAGGGGGCGTTTGAACACTGAAGCTTTCTTT. Its translation: CASMGDRGRLNTEAFF.